This T cell receptor (beta chain) was profiled in a study of TIL therapy for anti-PD-1-resistant metastatic lung cancer. Study background: Tumor harvest preceded PD-1/PD-L1 blockade, followed by nivolumab treatment. Median tumor mutation burden was roughly 1.5 mutations per megabase. Study observations and caveats: Treatment-naive, never-smoker and oncogene-addicted patients were overrepresented in this highly selected cohort.

Trimming took 3 bases from V and 5 from J, leaving 5 bases between them. Germline lookup yields CDR1 LNHDA and CDR2 SQIVND (reference sequence). The CDR3 contains 11 residues. This sample's time point: pre-treatment sample, taken before nivolumab and TIL therapy. Patients were adults with stage 4 NSCLC. Comment on this clone: What it binds is not known.

Sequencing used immunoSEQ v3. Profiled with immunoSEQ multiplex PCR; TCRdb holds only in-frame clones, not every one. The sample lists 57,000 or so clones, around 86% occurring once. V is TRBV19 and J is TRBJ2-7; D may be TRBD2 (5 bases). This receptor was identified in a person between 25 and 80 years old with non-small cell lung cancer. The material sequenced was blood, taken at baseline. CDR3: CASSMRDEQYF. The CDR3 nucleotides read TGTGCCAGTAGTATGAGGGACGAGCAGTACTTC. Complete variable domain (other parts from reference TRBV19 and TRBJ2-7): DGGITQSPKYLFRKEGQNVTLSCEQNLNHDAMYWYRQDPGQGLRLIYYSQIVNDFQKGDIAEGYSVSREKKESFPLTVTSAQKNPTAFYLCASSMRDEQYFGPGTRLTVT.